This entry concerns a single T cell receptor beta chain. The target of this receptor is not known. No base quality information exists; no much larger clone differs at one position. The sample is drawn from a study of T cells in narcolepsy (dated by TCRdb to about 2018). Study-wide context: The study enrolled patients with narcolepsy type 1 or type 2 (NT1, NT2) together with healthy control donors. The study sought autoreactive T cells targeting hypocretin neuron self-antigens (hypocretin, TRIB2) in narcolepsy patients, using TCR Vbeta sequencing to track clonotypes in blood and CSF.

Memory CD4+ T cells were sorted ex vivo from peripheral blood of narcolepsy patients and healthy controls for TCR Vbeta sequencing. The CDR3, from cysteine to phenylalanine, totals 15 residues. Left in the record is the CDR3 DNA by itself, 45 bases read in frame from the first base. CDR1 and CDR2 were assigned from the germline V gene as SGHRS and YFSETQ. Germline trimming amounts to 2 bases on V and 4 bases on J, with 4 as the count of junction bases outside the gene matches. The receptor library was made with the immunoSEQ multiplex PCR assay. The table comes from immuneACCESS by way of TCRdb, which keeps in-frame sequences with V and J called. Part of the clones is missing from these tables; in studies checked, under half for an unresolved V gene and the rest for unknown reasons. The table for this sample lists some 30,000 clones; 75% to 90% of them were counted only once. The top ten constitute approximately 1.1% of the sample.

Results and caveats for the whole study, not just this receptor: No sequences matching autoreactive T cell clones were present in some of the blood memory CD4+ repertoires from patients and controls. Plots that compared CSF and blood CD4+ T cell clonotypes from the same patient highlighted HCRT-specific and TRIB2-specific autoreactive clonotypes. Autoreactive clonotypes were reported to be detected serially in the blood of the same patients and of different patients, but not in the blood of healthy controls. Numbers of sequenced blood memory CD4+ clonotypes were comparable, averaging roughly 40,000 in patients and approximately 34,000 in controls.

The sequenced sample was memory (CD45RA-) CD4+ T cells from blood. According to the study, the label for this sample's cell subset or site signals: memory T cells sorted ex vivo from peripheral blood. The clonotype comes from a human donor in good health. The chain was built from TRBV5-1 and TRBJ2-3; the junction holds 10 bases that match TRBD2. This receptor carries the CDR3 CASSLAGGPPDTQYF. The sequenced DNA: TGCGCCAGCAGCTTAGCGGGAGGGCCTCCAGATACGCAGTATTTT.